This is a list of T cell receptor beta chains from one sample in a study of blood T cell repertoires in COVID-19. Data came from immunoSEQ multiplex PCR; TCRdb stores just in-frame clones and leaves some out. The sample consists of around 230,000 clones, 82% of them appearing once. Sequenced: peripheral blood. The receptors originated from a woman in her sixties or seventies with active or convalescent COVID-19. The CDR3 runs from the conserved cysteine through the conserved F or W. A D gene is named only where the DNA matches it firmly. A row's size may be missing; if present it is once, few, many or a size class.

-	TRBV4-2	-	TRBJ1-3	CASSQEMGFSGNTIYF	TGTGCCAGCAGCCAAGAGATGGGCTTCTCTGGAAACACCATATATTTT
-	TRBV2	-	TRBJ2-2	CASRLDSLFTGELFF	TGTGCCAGCAGACTGGACTCACTCTTTACCGGGGAGCTGTTTTTT
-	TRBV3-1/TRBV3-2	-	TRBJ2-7	CASSFLGSQDEQYF	TGTGCCAGCAGCTTCCTCGGAAGTCAGGACGAGCAGTACTTC
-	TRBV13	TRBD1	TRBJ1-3	CASSPTTGGLGNTIYF	TGTGCCAGCAGCCCTACGACAGGGGGCCTGGGAAACACCATATATTTT
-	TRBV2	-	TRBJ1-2	CASSERAGVPTF	TGTGCCAGCAGTGAAAGGGCAGGGGTCCCCACCTTC
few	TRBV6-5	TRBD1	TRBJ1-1	CASSIDRDNTEAFF	TGTGCCAGCAGCATAGACAGGGACAACACTGAAGCTTTCTTT
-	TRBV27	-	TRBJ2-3	CASSLRSTDTQYF	TGTGCCAGCAGTTTGCGGAGCACAGATACGCAGTATTTT
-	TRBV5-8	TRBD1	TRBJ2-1	CASSLVEVDRGQFF	TGTGCCAGCAGCTTGGTAGAGGTCGACAGGGGGCAGTTCTTC
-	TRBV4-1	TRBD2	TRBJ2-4	CASSRWGGKNIQYF	TGCGCCAGCTCGCGTTGGGGGGGCAAAAACATTCAGTACTTC
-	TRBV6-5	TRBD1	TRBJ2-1	CASRDRPYNEQFF	TGTGCCAGCCGGGACAGACCCTACAATGAGCAGTTCTTC
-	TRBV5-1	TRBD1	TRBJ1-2	CASSPDRALSYGYTF	TGCGCCAGCAGCCCGGACAGGGCCCTAAGCTATGGCTACACCTTC
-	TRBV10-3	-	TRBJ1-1	CAISGGVGEAFF	TGTGCCATCAGTGGGGGGGTGGGTGAAGCTTTCTTT
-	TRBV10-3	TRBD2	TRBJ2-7	CAISESGLAGVKGRSYEQYF	TGTGCCATCAGTGAGTCGGGACTAGCGGGGGTTAAAGGCCGCTCCTACGAGCAGTACTTC
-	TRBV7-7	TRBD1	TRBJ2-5	CASSFGTEETQYF	TGTGCCAGCAGCTTCGGGACAGAAGAGACCCAGTACTTC
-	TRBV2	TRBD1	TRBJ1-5	CASSQPGQANQPQHF	TGTGCCAGCAGTCAACCGGGACAGGCAAATCAGCCCCAGCATTTT
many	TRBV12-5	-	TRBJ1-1	CASGLTGTLKNTEAFF	TGTGCTAGTGGTTTGACCGGGACACTTAAGAACACTGAAGCTTTCTTT
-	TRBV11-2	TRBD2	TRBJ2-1	CASSLALAGGYNEQFF	TGTGCCAGCAGCTTAGCGTTAGCGGGGGGGTACAATGAGCAGTTCTTC
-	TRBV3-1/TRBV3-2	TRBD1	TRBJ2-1	CASSLRGQSAEQFF	TGTGCCAGCAGCCTCCGGGGACAGTCTGCGGAGCAGTTCTTC
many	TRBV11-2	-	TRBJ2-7	CASSLAWGGAVYEQYF	TGTGCCAGCAGCTTAGCCTGGGGGGGCGCGGTGTACGAGCAGTACTTC
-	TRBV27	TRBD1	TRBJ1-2	CASSFSGGGGYTF	TGTGCCAGCAGTTTTTCAGGGGGCGGTGGCTACACCTTC
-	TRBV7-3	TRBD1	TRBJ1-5	CASSPGQVTVQPQHF	TGTGCCAGCAGCCCTGGACAGGTGACGGTACAGCCCCAGCATTTT
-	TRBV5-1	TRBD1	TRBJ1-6	CASSPTRQGGESPLHF	TGCGCCAGCAGCCCGACCCGACAGGGAGGAGAATCACCCCTCCACTTT
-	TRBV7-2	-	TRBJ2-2	CASSSGRGELFF	TGTGCCAGCAGCTCAGGGCGCGGGGAGCTGTTTTTT
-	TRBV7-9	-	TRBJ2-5	CAGRRGGPQETQYF	TGTGCCGGAAGGAGGGGGGGCCCCCAAGAGACCCAGTACTTC
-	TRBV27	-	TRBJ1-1	CASTLRVIRGLVAEAFF	TGTGCCAGCACGCTGAGAGTTATCAGGGGTCTTGTGGCTGAAGCTTTCTTT
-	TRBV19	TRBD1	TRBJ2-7	CASSREGNRGVDEQYF	TGTGCCAGTAGTCGTGAGGGGAACAGGGGTGTCGACGAGCAGTACTTC
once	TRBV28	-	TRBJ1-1	CASSIQVNTEAFF	TGTGCCAGCAGTATACAGGTGAACACTGAAGCTTTCTTT
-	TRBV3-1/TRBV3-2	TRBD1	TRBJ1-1	CASSRHRTGANTEAFF	TGTGCCAGCAGTCGACATCGGACAGGGGCTAACACTGAAGCTTTCTTT
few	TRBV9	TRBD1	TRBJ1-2	CASSVRPGGYNYGYTF	TGTGCCAGCAGCGTTCGTCCAGGGGGCTATAACTATGGCTACACCTTC
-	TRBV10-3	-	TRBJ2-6	CAISGPRGGSGANVLTF	TGTGCCATCAGTGGGCCCAGGGGTGGGTCTGGGGCCAACGTCCTGACTTTC
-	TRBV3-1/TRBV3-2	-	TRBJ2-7	CASSITRSSYEQYF	TGTGCCAGCAGCATCACACGGAGCTCCTACGAGCAGTACTTC
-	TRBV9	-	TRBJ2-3	CASSPTFDYLLDTQYF	TGTGCCAGCAGCCCCACCTTTGACTACCTCCTAGATACGCAGTATTTT
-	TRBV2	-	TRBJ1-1	CASRPQGSYEAFF	TGTGCCAGCAGGCCCCAGGGGTCTTATGAAGCTTTCTTT
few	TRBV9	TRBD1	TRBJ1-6	CASSVDDRAYSPLHF	TGTGCCAGCAGCGTAGATGACAGGGCTTATTCACCCCTCCACTTT
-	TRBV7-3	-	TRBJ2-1	CASSPPGVYHEQFF	TGTGCCAGCAGCCCTCCGGGGGTTTACCATGAGCAGTTCTTC
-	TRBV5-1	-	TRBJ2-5	CASSLEPGETQYF	TGCGCCAGCAGCTTGGAACCGGGGGAGACCCAGTACTTC
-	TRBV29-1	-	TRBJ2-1	CSVGYSLYNEQFF	TGCAGCGTTGGCTACTCCTTATACAATGAGCAGTTCTTC
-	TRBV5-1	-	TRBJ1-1	CASSLNAGVNTEAFF	TGCGCCAGCAGCTTGAATGCGGGCGTGAACACTGAAGCTTTCTTT
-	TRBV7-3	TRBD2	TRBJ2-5	CASSLQGTSGGAAQTQYF	TGTGCCAGCAGCTTACAAGGGACTAGCGGGGGGGCCGCACAGACCCAGTACTTC
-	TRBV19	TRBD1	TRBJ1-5	CASSPTDRGNYQPQHF	TGTGCCAGTAGTCCCACGGACAGGGGAAACTATCAGCCCCAGCATTTT
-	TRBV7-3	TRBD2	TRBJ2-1	CASSSSGARHNEQFF	TGTGCCAGCAGCTCGAGCGGGGCCCGCCACAATGAGCAGTTCTTC
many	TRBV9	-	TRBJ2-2	CASSLQGGLNTGELFF	TGTGCCAGCAGCCTACAGGGGGGGTTGAACACCGGGGAGCTGTTTTTT
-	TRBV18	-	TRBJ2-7	CASSPIQTYEQYF	TGTGCCAGCTCACCGATTCAGACATACGAGCAGTACTTC
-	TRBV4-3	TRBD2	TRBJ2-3	CASSQVYPSGAQSTQYF	TGCGCCAGCAGCCAAGTATATCCTAGCGGGGCACAGAGTACGCAGTATTTT
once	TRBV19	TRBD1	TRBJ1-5	CASNDRENQPQHF	TGTGCCAGTAACGACAGGGAGAATCAGCCCCAGCATTTT